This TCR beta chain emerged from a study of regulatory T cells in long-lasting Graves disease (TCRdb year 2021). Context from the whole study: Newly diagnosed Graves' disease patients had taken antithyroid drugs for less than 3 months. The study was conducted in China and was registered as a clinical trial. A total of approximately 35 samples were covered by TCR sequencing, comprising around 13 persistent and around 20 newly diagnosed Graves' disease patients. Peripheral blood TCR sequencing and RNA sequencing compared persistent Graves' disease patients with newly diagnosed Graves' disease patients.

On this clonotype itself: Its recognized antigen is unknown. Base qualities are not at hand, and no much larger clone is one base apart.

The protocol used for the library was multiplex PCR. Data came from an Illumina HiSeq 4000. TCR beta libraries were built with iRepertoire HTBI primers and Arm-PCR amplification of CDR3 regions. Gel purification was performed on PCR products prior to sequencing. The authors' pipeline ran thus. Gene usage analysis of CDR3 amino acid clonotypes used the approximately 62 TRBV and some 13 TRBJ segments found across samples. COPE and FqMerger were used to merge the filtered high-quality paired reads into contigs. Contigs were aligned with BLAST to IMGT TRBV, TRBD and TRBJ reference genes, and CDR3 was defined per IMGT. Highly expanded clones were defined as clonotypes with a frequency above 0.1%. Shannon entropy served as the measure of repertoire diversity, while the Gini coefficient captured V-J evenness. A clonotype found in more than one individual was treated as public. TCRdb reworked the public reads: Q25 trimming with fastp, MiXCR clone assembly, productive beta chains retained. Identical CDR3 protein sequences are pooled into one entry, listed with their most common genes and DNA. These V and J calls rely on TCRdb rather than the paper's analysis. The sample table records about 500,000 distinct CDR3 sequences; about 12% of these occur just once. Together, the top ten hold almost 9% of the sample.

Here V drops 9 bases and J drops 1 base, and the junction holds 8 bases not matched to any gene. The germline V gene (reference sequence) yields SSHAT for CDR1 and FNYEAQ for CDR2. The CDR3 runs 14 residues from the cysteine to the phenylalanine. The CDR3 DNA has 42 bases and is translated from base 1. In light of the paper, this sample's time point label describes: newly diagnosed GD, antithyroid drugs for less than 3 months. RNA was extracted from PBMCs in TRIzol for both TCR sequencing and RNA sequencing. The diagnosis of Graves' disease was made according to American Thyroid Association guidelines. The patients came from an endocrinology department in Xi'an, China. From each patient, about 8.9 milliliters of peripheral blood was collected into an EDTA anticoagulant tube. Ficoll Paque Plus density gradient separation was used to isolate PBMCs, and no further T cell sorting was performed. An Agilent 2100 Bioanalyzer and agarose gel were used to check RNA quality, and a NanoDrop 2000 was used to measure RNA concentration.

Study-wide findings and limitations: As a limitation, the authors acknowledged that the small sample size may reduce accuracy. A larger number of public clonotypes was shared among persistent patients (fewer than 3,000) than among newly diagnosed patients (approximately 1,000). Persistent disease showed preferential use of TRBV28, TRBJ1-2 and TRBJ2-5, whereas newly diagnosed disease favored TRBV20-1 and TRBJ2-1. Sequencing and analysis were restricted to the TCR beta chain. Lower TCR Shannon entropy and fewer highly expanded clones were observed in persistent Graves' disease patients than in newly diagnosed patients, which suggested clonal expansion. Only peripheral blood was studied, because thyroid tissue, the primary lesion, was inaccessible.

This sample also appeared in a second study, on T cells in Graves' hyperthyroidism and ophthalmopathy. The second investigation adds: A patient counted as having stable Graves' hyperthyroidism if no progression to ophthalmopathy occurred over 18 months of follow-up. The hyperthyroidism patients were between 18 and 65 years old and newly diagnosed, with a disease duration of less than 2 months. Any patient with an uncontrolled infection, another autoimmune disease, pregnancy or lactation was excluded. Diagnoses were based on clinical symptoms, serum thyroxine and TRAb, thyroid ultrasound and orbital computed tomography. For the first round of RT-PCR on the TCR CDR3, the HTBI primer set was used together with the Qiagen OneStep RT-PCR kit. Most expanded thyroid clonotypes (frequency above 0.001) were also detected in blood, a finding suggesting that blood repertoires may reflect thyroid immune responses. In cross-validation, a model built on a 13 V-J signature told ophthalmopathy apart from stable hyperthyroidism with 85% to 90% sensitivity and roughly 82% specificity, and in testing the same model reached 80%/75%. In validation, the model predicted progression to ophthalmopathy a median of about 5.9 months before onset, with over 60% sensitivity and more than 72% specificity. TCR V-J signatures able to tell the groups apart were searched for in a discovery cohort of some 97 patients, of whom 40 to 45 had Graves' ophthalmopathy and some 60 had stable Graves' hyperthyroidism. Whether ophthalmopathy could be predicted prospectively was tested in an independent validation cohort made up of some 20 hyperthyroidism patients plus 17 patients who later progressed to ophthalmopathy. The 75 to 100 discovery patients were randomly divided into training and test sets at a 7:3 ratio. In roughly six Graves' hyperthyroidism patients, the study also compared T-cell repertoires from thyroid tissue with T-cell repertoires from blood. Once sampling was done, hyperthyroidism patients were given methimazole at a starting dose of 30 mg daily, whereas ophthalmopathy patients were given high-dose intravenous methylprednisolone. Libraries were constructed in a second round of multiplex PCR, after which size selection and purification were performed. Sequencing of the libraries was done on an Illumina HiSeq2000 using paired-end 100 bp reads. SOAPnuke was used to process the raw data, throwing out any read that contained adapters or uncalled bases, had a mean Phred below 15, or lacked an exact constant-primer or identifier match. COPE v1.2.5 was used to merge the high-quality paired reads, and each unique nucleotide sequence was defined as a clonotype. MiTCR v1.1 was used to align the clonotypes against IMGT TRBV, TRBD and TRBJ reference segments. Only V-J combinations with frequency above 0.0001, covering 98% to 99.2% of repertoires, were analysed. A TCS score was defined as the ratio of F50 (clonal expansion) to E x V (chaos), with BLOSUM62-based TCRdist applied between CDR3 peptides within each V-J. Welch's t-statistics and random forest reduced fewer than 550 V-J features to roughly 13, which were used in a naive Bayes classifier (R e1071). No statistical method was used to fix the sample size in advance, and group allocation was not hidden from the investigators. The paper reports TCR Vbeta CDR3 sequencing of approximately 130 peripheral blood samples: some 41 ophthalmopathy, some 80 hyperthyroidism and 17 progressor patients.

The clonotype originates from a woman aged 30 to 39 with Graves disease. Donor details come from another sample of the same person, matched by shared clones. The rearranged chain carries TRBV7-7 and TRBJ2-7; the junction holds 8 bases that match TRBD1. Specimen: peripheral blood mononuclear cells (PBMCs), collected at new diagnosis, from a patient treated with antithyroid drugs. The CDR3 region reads CARLGTGGSYEQYF. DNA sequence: TGTGCCAGACTCGGGACAGGCGGATCCTACGAGCAGTACTTC.